This is a list of T cell receptor beta chains from one sample in a study of blood T cell repertoires in COVID-19. Some clones are missing from TCRdb's copy, which holds only in-frame ones; the method was immunoSEQ multiplex PCR. The sample carries tens of thousands of clones, 75% to 95% recorded once. Material for sequencing was peripheral blood. The receptors derive from a man aged 60 to 69 with acute or convalescent COVID-19. CDR3s include the opening cysteine and the closing phenylalanine or tryptophan. The D gene is left open where the match is weak. Clone size, where shown, is once, few, many, or a class for clones that have expanded.

v_call	j_call	clone_size	d_call	cdr3_aa	cdr3_nt
TRBV6-4	TRBJ1-2	NA	NA	CASTEPAGPGYTF	TGTGCCAGCACCGAACCGGCAGGGCCTGGCTACACCTTC
TRBV28	TRBJ2-1	NA	NA	CASRPSGRYNEQFF	TGTGCCAGCAGGCCGAGCGGGCGTTACAATGAGCAGTTCTTC
TRBV6-5	TRBJ1-2	NA	NA	CASSYSSGNGYTF	TGTGCCAGCAGTTACTCGTCGGGGAATGGCTACACCTTC
TRBV7-2	TRBJ1-5	once	NA	CASSSVGAQPQHF	TGTGCCAGCAGCTCAGTAGGGGCCCAGCCCCAGCATTTT
TRBV9	TRBJ2-1	NA	NA	CASSVAKAGSDEQFF	TGTGCCAGCAGCGTAGCTAAGGCGGGAAGCGATGAGCAGTTCTTC
TRBV10-3	TRBJ1-2	NA	TRBD1	CAIRIGTGSGYTF	TGTGCCATCAGGATCGGGACAGGGTCTGGCTACACCTTC
TRBV7-9	TRBJ2-1	NA	NA	CASSLPRGIGNEQFF	TGTGCCAGCAGCCTCCCCCGGGGGATAGGGAATGAGCAGTTCTTC
TRBV18	TRBJ1-2	NA	TRBD1	CASSPGQGGYTF	TGTGCCAGCTCACCCGGACAGGGCGGATACACCTTC
TRBV6-5	TRBJ2-7	NA	NA	CASSSGLFEQYF	TGTGCCAGCAGTTCGGGACTTTTCGAGCAGTACTTC
TRBV5-5	TRBJ2-5	NA	NA	CASNRVETQYF	TGTGCCAGCAACCGGGTCGAGACCCAGTACTTC
TRBV25-1	TRBJ1-6	NA	TRBD1	CASSVSPGTGSDSPLHF	TGTGCCAGCAGTGTTAGTCCCGGGACAGGGTCGGATTCACCCCTCCACTTT
TRBV19	TRBJ2-3	NA	NA	CATTDSFKTQYF	TGTGCCACCACGGACTCCTTTAAGACGCAGTATTTT
TRBV28	TRBJ1-1	NA	NA	CASSSGGTEAFF	TGTGCCAGCAGTTCTGGAGGGACTGAAGCTTTCTTT
TRBV9	TRBJ2-5	NA	TRBD2	CASSVVGSGSETQYF	TGTGCCAGCAGCGTAGTGGGTAGCGGGAGTGAGACCCAGTACTTC
TRBV25-1	TRBJ1-4	NA	NA	CASSESTAGNEKLFF	TGTGCCAGCAGTGAATCAACGGCGGGTAATGAAAAACTGTTTTTT
TRBV5-6	TRBJ2-7	NA	NA	CASSLIWASTYEQYF	TGTGCCAGCAGCTTGATCTGGGCTTCGACCTACGAGCAGTACTTC